The 25 T cell receptor beta chains reported below all come from one sample, sequenced in a study of shared clonotypes between healthy human individuals. The data were produced by immunoSEQ multiplex PCR, yet TCRdb's version contains in-frame clones alone and is incomplete. Among about a million clones listed, approximately 77% were seen once. Sample: memory CD4+ T cells from PBMCs. Subset of the sample: CD45RA-negative fraction. Receptors originate from a man aged 18-30 years in good health. Some clones in this sample may be carry-over from other donors' samples.

The rearrangement joins TRBV28 to TRBJ2-5; the D call may be TRBD1 or TRBD2 (5 bases each). V lost 7 bases and J 6 bases, leaving 21 bases between the germline ends. The germline V gene has CDR1 MDHEN and CDR2 SYDVKM. The CDR3 runs 15 residues. The chain's CDR3 is CASTPGAGREKTQYF. Here the CDR3 DNA reads TGTGCCAGCACACCCGGGGCAGGGAGAGAGAAGACCCAGTACTTC.

This rearrangement joins TRBV28 to TRBJ2-7; 10 bases are a match to TRBD1. Germline V lookup: CDR1 MDHEN, CDR2 SYDVKM. CDR3 length: 14 residues. V lost 4 bases and J lost 4; bases outside the gene matches: 4. CDR3: CASSYRTGGYEQYF. The CDR3 DNA follows: TGTGCCAGCAGTTACAGGACAGGGGGTTACGAGCAGTACTTC.

This chain links TRBV5-1 with TRBJ2-3, with unresolved D. V was trimmed by 4 bases and J by 5 bases, leaving 11 bases between them. The CDR3 length is 13 residues. Germline CDR1 SGHRS, CDR2 YFSETQ. CDR3 coding DNA: TGCGCCAGCAGCCTCTTAGGTGGAGATACGCAGTATTTT. Its translation: CASSLLGGDTQYF.

This clone has a handful of counts. The genes are TRBV11-2 and TRBJ2-3; D gene uncertain. The CDR3 is made up of 17 amino acids. The V end was cut by 2 bases, the J end by 1 base, with 16 bases between. CDR1 is SGHAT and CDR2 is FQNNGV in the germline V gene. In nucleotides, the CDR3 is TGTGCCAGCAGCTTAAATGGAAGGTCGGCGGGCACAGATACGCAGTATTTT. It yields the protein CASSLNGRSAGTDTQYF.

The chain couples TRBV27 to TRBJ2-2; TRBD2 aligns across 13 bases. V was clipped by 6 bases and J by 3 bases; unmatched bases: 16. The length of the CDR3 is 20 residues. In germline, CDR1 is MNHEY, CDR2 SMNVEV (reference sequence). CDR3 in DNA: TGTGCCAGCAGGACTAGCGGGAGGTACCCATCTACTCGGGACACCGGGGAGCTGTTTTTT. Its translation is CASRTSGRYPSTRDTGELFF.

V and J are TRBV25-1 and TRBJ1-2; 8 nucleotides agree with TRBD1. This CDR3 is 14 amino acids long. Germline values: CDR1 MGHDK, CDR2 SYGVNS. Trimming at V came to 7 bases and at J to 8 bases, leaving 12 bases not matched to a gene. DNA for the CDR3: TGTGCCAGCACCCCCGGGACAGGCCCTAGGGGCTACACCTTC. Amino acids: CASTPGTGPRGYTF.

The chain carries TRBV7-9 and TRBJ2-7; TRBD1 matches 9 bases. Trimming cost V 11 bases and J 5 bases; bases outside gene matches: 13. In germline, CDR1 is SEHNR, CDR2 FQNEAQ (reference sequence). The CDR3 spans 14 residues. The chain's CDR3 is CAGKTGQGSHEQYF. The CDR3 DNA reads TGTGCCGGAAAGACGGGACAGGGATCCCACGAGCAGTACTTC.

The chain links TRBV4-1 to TRBJ2-7, with 9 positions matching TRBD1. V lost 1 base, J lost 3 bases, and 4 bases stayed unmatched. This CDR3 comprises 15 residues. The V gene's germline CDR1 is MGHRA and CDR2 YSYEKL. The CDR3 DNA sequence: TGCGCCAGCAGCCAAGTGAGGGACAGGGACTACGAGCAGTACTTC. As protein: CASSQVRDRDYEQYF.

The CDR3 spells CASTPGLTMPYEQYF. The DNA for the CDR3 is TGTGCCAGCACCCCGGGACTCACAATGCCCTACGAGCAGTACTTC. The chain recombines TRBV2 with TRBJ2-7, with a tentative D call TRBD2 (6 bases). The CDR3 totals 15 residues. In germline, CDR1 is SNHLY, CDR2 FYNNEI. V was clipped by 7 bases and J by 2 bases, with 18 bases between them.

The chain has TRBV5-1 and TRBJ2-1; D not certain. Per germline, CDR1 SGHRS and CDR2 YFSETQ. V was clipped by 0 bases and J by 8 bases, with 9 bases between them. The CDR3 runs 13 residues. The CDR3 loop is CASSLAQKDEQFF. For the CDR3, the DNA is TGCGCCAGCAGCTTGGCCCAAAAGGATGAGCAGTTCTTC. Together with reference TRBV5-1 and TRBJ2-1, the CDR3 gives the full variable domain: KAGVTQTPRYLIKTRGQQVTLSCSPISGHRSVSWYQQTPGQGLQFLFEYFSETQRNKGNFPGRFSGRQFSNSRSEMNVSTLELGDSALYLCASSLAQKDEQFFGPGTRLTVL.

This chain uses TRBV9 with TRBJ2-1; 9 bases align to TRBD2. This CDR3 region has 16 residues. The trim removed 3 bases at V and 4 bases at J, leaving 8 bases unmatched. The germline V gene has CDR1 SGDLS and CDR2 YYNGEE. This CDR3 reads CASSARLAAWYNEQFF. The CDR3 region has the DNA TGTGCCAGCAGCGCCAGACTAGCGGCCTGGTACAATGAGCAGTTCTTC.

The rearrangement joins TRBV27 to TRBJ1-1, with 7 positions matching TRBD1. The CDR3 loop spans 16 amino acids. Germline V gene data show CDR1 as MNHEY and CDR2 as SMNVEV (reference sequence). V shed 2 bases and J 1 base; nucleotides not matched to a gene: 7. CDR3 bases: TGTGCCAGCAGTTTAATCCGGGACAGAGGGAACACTGAAGCTTTCTTT. As protein: CASSLIRDRGNTEAFF.

The chain couples TRBV10-3 to TRBJ1-4; a possible D gene is TRBD1 (5 bases). V was trimmed by 6 bases and J by 9 bases, leaving 17 bases between them. This CDR3 has 14 residues. Germline CDR1 is ENHRY and CDR2 is SYGVKD. CDR3 in DNA: TGTGCCATCAGCGATGGGACCAGCCCTCAAAAACTGTTTTTT. Its protein is CAISDGTSPQKLFF.

This sequence joins TRBV7-9 and TRBJ2-3, with TRBD2 matching 10 bases. Per germline, CDR1 SEHNR and CDR2 FQNEAQ (reference sequence). This CDR3 has 15 residues. V lost 1 base to trimming and J lost 14 bases; unmatched junction nucleotides: 12. This CDR3 is CASSLGASGSKPGYF. The CDR3 DNA follows: TGTGCCAGCAGCTTAGGTGCTAGCGGGAGCAAACCCGGGTATTTT.

The count of this clone is one. V and J are TRBV11-2 and TRBJ1-4; weak D call: TRBD1 (6 bases). The V gene lost 5 bases and the J gene lost 0 bases, with 10 bases spanning the gap. Germline loops: CDR1 SGHAT, CDR2 FQNNGV. The CDR3 extends over 15 amino acids. Here the CDR3 reads CASSGQLATNEKLFF. The CDR3 region has the DNA TGTGCCAGCAGCGGACAGCTTGCAACTAATGAAAAACTGTTTTTT.

The chain employs TRBV28 and TRBJ2-2, with TRBD2 matching over 7 bases. CDR3 length: 17 amino acids. The J segment lost 4 bases and the V segment lost 6 bases, leaving 14 bases of the junction unmatched. The germline V gene has CDR1 MDHEN and CDR2 SYDVKM. DNA of the CDR3: TGTGCCAGCAGGTCCCCCGGTTTGGCGGGAGCCACCGGGGAGCTGTTTTTT. It codes for CASRSPGLAGATGELFF.

The chain combines TRBV5-6 with TRBJ2-2, with a possible D match to TRBD1 (7 bases). This CDR3 spans 16 amino acids. Trimming shortened V by 4 bases and J by 3 bases, and 16 bases separated the two germline ends. Germline V CDR1 and CDR2: SGHDT, YYEEEE. The CDR3 here is CASSRGGTVDTGELFF. In DNA form, the CDR3 reads TGTGCCAGCAGCCGAGGAGGGACAGTAGACACCGGGGAGCTGTTTTTT.

This clone was seen more than once but under ten times. The chain uses TRBV30 and TRBJ1-2; a possible D gene is TRBD1 (5 bases). Germline loops: CDR1 GTSNPN, CDR2 SVGIG (reference sequence). V gave up 2 bases and J gave up 4 bases, with 8 bases separating them. The CDR3 contains 12 residues. The CDR3 nucleotides are TGTGCCTGGAGTTCAGGGCCCTATGGCTACACCTTC. Its protein product is CAWSSGPYGYTF.

The CDR3 DNA follows: TGCGCCAGCAGCCCACTGGGAGCAACTAATGAAAAACTGTTTTTT. Protein product: CASSPLGATNEKLFF. The chain couples TRBV4-1 to TRBJ1-4; D is unclear. The CDR3 covers 15 residues. V was clipped by 4 bases and J by 0 bases, with 9 bases between them. CDR1 and CDR2 (germline): MGHRA, YSYEKL.

J is TRBJ2-3 and V is TRBV6-5; D is uncertain. CDR1 MNHEY and CDR2 SVGAGI come from the germline V gene. V lost 3 bases to trimming and J lost 0 bases, with 13 bases between them. CDR3 length: 16 amino acids. The CDR3 reads CASSYGQATSTDTQYF. The CDR3 DNA follows: TGTGCCAGCAGTTATGGGCAGGCCACTAGCACAGATACGCAGTATTTT.

In its sample, this clone was seen once. The J gene is TRBJ2-7, the V gene TRBV4-3, with TRBD2 matching over 10 bases. V lost 5 bases to trimming and J lost 2 bases; unmatched junction nucleotides: 3. CDR1 and CDR2 (germline): LGHNA, YSLEER. This CDR3 is built from 14 residues. CDR3 sequence: CASSLGTSAYEQYF. CDR3 DNA sequence: TGCGCCAGCAGCTTAGGGACTAGCGCCTACGAGCAGTACTTC.

The gene calls are TRBV2 and TRBJ1-5; D gene ambiguous. The V end lost 4 bases, the J end lost 0 bases, and 7 bases lay between the germline ends. The length of the CDR3 is 14 residues. The germline V gene has CDR1 SNHLY and CDR2 FYNNEI. CDR3 region: CASSAVYSNQPQHF. The DNA for the CDR3 is TGTGCCAGCAGTGCAGTGTATAGCAATCAGCCCCAGCATTTT.

This clone was counted a few times. The rearrangement links TRBV30 to TRBJ2-1; perhaps TRBD2 as D (6 bases). Germline V gives CDR1 GTSNPN, CDR2 SVGIG (reference sequence). The CDR3 length is 16 residues. With 4 bases removed from V and 7 bases from J, the gap between germline ends came to 23 bases. CDR3 DNA: TGTGCCTGGATCACCTCCAGGGAGGCCCTCAAGAATGAGCAGTTCTTC. Its protein product is CAWITSREALKNEQFF.

This clone was seen repeatedly, ten times or more. The V gene is TRBV6-1, the J gene TRBJ2-4, with D possibly TRBD2 on 6 matching bases. This CDR3 region has 13 residues. Per the germline V gene, CDR1 is MNHNS and CDR2 is SASEGT. Trimming cost V 2 bases and J 11 bases, with 13 bases left between them. CDR3 protein: CASSELGLGVQYF. The CDR3 DNA sequence: TGTGCCAGCAGTGAATTGGGACTCGGCGTTCAGTACTTC.

The chain links TRBV2 to TRBJ2-7, with TRBD1 matching 9 bases. Germline V gene data show CDR1 as SNHLY and CDR2 as FYNNEI. J lost 6 bases, V lost 4 bases, and 7 bases had no gene match. This CDR3 contains 14 residues. CDR3 in amino acids: CASSVGDRESEQYF. The CDR3 bases are TGTGCCAGCAGTGTAGGGGACAGGGAATCCGAGCAGTACTTC.